This T cell receptor beta chain was sequenced during a study of blood T cell repertoires in COVID-19. In the study overall: Acute-phase and convalescent COVID-19 samples originated in the United States, Italy and Spain. The cDNA or gDNA used as material had been derived from T cells, B-cell-depleted T cells, or PBMCs.

V was shortened by 5 bases and J by 5 bases, with 15 bases between the two germline ends. In germline, CDR1 is SGHTA, CDR2 FQGTGA. The CDR3 is 15 amino acids. Original methodology: How many nucleated cells were present was estimated from reference gene primer amplification. Measured with immunoSEQ multiplex PCR; TCRdb has only the in-frame clones, and not every one. D and trimming were read from the DNA, whereas the V and J calls and clone size are those reported in that table. The table records roughly 81,000 clones, under 85% of them present only once. The TCR comes from a woman in her 70s with acute or convalescent COVID-19. The V gene is TRBV7-3, the J gene TRBJ1-4; a weak D match, TRBD1 (6 bases). Sequencing was carried out using peripheral blood. The chain's CDR3 is CASSRTGQRNEKLFF. The CDR3 region has the DNA TGTGCCAGCAGCCGGACCGGACAGCGGAATGAAAAACTGTTTTTT.